One and the same sample provided the 19 T cell receptor beta chains below, sequenced in a study of CD8+ T cells in alopecia areata. The treatment is: oral pan-JAK inhibitor, 5-10 mg twice daily. It was cDNA, reverse transcribed from extracted RNA, that served as the sequencing template. Sequencing used immunoSEQ multiplex PCR; TCRdb keeps in-frame clones, though not all of them. The data hold approximately 280,000 clones, with about 62% observed a single time. The specimen comprised CD4+ T cells sorted from blood, sampled at week 24, from a patient treated with tofacitinib. The receptors stem from a human donor with alopecia areata.

This chain links TRBV5-1 with TRBJ2-5; a weak D match, TRBD1 (5 bases). The germline gives CDR1 SGHRS, CDR2 YFSETQ. The CDR3 loop spans 19 amino acids. V was shortened by 0 bases and J by 5 bases, with 26 bases between the two germline ends. In nucleotides, the CDR3 is TGCGCCAGCAGCTTGGCCCAGGGCCAAAGGCTGATTACAAGGGAGACCCAGTACTTC. This sequence encodes CASSLAQGQRLITRETQYF.

This sequence joins TRBV30 and TRBJ1-2; D may be TRBD1 (5 bases). Germline V gene sequence: CDR1 GTSNPN, CDR2 SVGIG (reference sequence). CDR3 length: 17 residues. V was shortened by 1 base and J by 4 bases, with 22 bases between the two germline ends. CDR3 DNA: TGTGCCTGGAGTGCTCCCTTCGGGACTTTGAGGAGCTATGGCTACACCTTC. Translating it yields CAWSAPFGTLRSYGYTF.

In its sample, this clone was seen many times. The CDR3, as DNA: TGTGCCAGCTCACCTCTTCCGGGACAGGGTGGCACCGGGGAGCTGTTTTTT. Residues: CASSPLPGQGGTGELFF. This chain links TRBV18 with TRBJ2-2; 9 nucleotides align to TRBD1. The CDR3 has 17 residues. Germline V gene data show CDR1 as KGHSH and CDR2 as LQKENI. Trimming removed 3 bases from V and 4 bases from J; junction bases left unmatched: 9. Full variable domain (outside the CDR3, taken from reference TRBV18 and TRBJ2-2): NAGVMQNPRHLVRRRGQEARLRCSPMKGHSHVYWYRQLPEEGLKFMVYLQKENIIDESGMPKERFSAEFPKEGPSILRIQQVVRGDSAAYFCASSPLPGQGGTGELFFGEGSRLTVL.

This chain joins TRBV20-1 and TRBJ1-1; D uncertain. CDR3 length equals 11 residues. Germline V gene lookup returns CDR1 DFQATT and CDR2 SNEGSKA (reference sequence). The CDR3: CSLMMNTEAFF. The DNA for the CDR3 is TGCAGCCTTATGATGAACACTGAAGCTTTCTTT.

The chain combines TRBV30 with TRBJ1-6; D unclear. The CDR3 totals 12 residues. The V gene's germline CDR1 is GTSNPN and CDR2 SVGIG (reference sequence). The V end lost 3 bases, the J end lost 9 bases, and 9 bases lay between the germline ends. The CDR3 coding sequence is TGTGCCTGGAGCACACTAAGTTCACCCCTCCACTTT. Its protein is CAWSTLSSPLHF.

The chain joins TRBV2 to TRBJ1-1; TRBD1 agrees at 8 bases. The CDR3 spans 13 residues. Unmatched junction bases numbered 2, after V lost 3 bases and J lost 5 bases. CDR1 SNHLY and CDR2 FYNNEI come from the germline V gene. The chain's CDR3 is CASSDRGQTEAFF. CDR3 nucleotides: TGTGCCAGCAGTGACAGGGGGCAGACTGAAGCTTTCTTT.

The rearrangement links TRBV30 to TRBJ2-2; D is perhaps TRBD1 or TRBD2 (5 bases each). CDR1 and CDR2 (germline): GTSNPN, SVGIG (reference sequence). Trimming took off 2 bases at V and 1 base at J, with 11 bases between the two ends. This CDR3 spans 15 amino acids. CDR3 residues: CAWSPRGGNTGELFF. CDR3 coding DNA: TGTGCCTGGAGTCCCCGGGGCGGGAACACCGGGGAGCTGTTTTTT.

V is TRBV30 and J is TRBJ1-2; 7 nucleotides agree with TRBD1. Germline CDR1 reads GTSNPN; CDR2 reads SVGIG (reference sequence). The CDR3 consists of 12 residues. The V gene end was trimmed by 4 bases and the J gene end by 4 bases; junction bases not matched to a gene: 3. The DNA of the CDR3 is TGTGCCTGGACGGAGGGGGCCTATGGCTACACCTTC. It is translated as CAWTEGAYGYTF.

The J gene is TRBJ2-2, the V gene TRBV28, with D unclear. This CDR3 is built from 11 residues. V lost 3 bases and J 6 bases, leaving 2 bases between the germline ends. CDR1 is MDHEN and CDR2 is SYDVKM in the germline V gene. The CDR3 loop reads CASSFPGELFF. CDR3 sequence (DNA): TGTGCCAGCAGTTTCCCCGGGGAGCTGTTTTTT.

J is TRBJ2-1 and V is TRBV10-3; D gene ambiguous. V shed 4 bases and J shed 9 bases, with 10 bases lying between them. Looked up from germline, CDR1 is ENHRY and CDR2 is SYGVKD. The CDR3 is made up of 12 amino acids. CDR3 coding DNA: TGTGCCATCAGTGGAACTACGGGTGAGCAGTTCTTC. Amino acids: CAISGTTGEQFF.

This clone was picked up a small number of times. The chain has TRBV5-1 and TRBJ2-1; 10 bases are shared with TRBD2. The ends lost 2 bases at V and 8 bases at J; junction bases unmatched: 10. Looked up from germline, CDR1 is SGHRS and CDR2 is YFSETQ. The CDR3 is made up of 16 amino acids. CDR3 sequence: CASSFFGLADADEQFF. CDR3 DNA: TGCGCCAGCAGCTTTTTCGGACTAGCGGACGCTGATGAGCAGTTCTTC.

This clone was found once. The chain links TRBV27 to TRBJ1-2; TRBD1 is a possible D gene (6 bases). The germline V gene encodes CDR1 MNHEY and CDR2 SMNVEV (reference sequence). The CDR3 is 16 amino acids. V gave up 4 bases and J gave up 0 bases, with 15 bases separating them. In DNA form, the CDR3 reads TGTGCCAGCAGTTCACCGGGAACAGGGACTAACTATGGCTACACCTTC. It specifies CASSSPGTGTNYGYTF.

This clone was counted a few times. J is TRBJ2-5 and V is TRBV11-2; 10 nucleotides line up with TRBD2. Germline V gives CDR1 SGHAT, CDR2 FQNNGV. The CDR3 consists of 16 residues. V was pared by 1 base and J by 5 bases, with 7 bases of the junction left unmatched. The DNA of the CDR3 is TGTGCCAGCAGCTTAGTGGCTAGCGGGAGTGTGGAGACCCAGTACTTC. Protein sequence: CASSLVASGSVETQYF.

Written as DNA, the CDR3 is TGCGCCAGCAGCTCAACTAGCGGGGTTAACACCGGGGAGCTGTTTTTT. Translation gives CASSSTSGVNTGELFF. The chain links TRBV5-1 to TRBJ2-2, with TRBD2 matching over 10 bases. This CDR3 has 16 amino acids. V gave up 3 bases and J gave up 2 bases; unmatched junction bases: 4. Germline CDR1 and CDR2: SGHRS and YFSETQ.

The rearrangement joins TRBV7-9 to TRBJ1-6; no clear D. CDR1 SEHNR and CDR2 FQNEAQ come from the germline V gene (reference sequence). The CDR3 spans 14 residues. The germline V and J ends were trimmed by 3 bases and 6 bases, with 9 bases remaining between them. This CDR3 reads CASSFGVLNSPLHF. The CDR3 DNA follows: TGTGCCAGCAGCTTTGGGGTCCTTAATTCACCCCTCCACTTT. The entire variable domain, with the rest obtained from reference TRBV7-9 and TRBJ1-6, is as follows: DTGVSQNPRHKITKRGQNVTFRCDPISEHNRLYWYRQTLGQGPEFLTYFQNEAQLEKSRLLSDRFSAERPKGSFSTLEIQRTEQGDSAMYLCASSFGVLNSPLHFGNGTRLTVT.

The chain combines TRBV5-6 with TRBJ2-5; D is undetermined. Trimming pared 4 bases from V and 3 bases from J, leaving 19 bases between. Germline V gene data show CDR1 as SGHDT and CDR2 as YYEEEE. This CDR3 has 16 residues. CDR3 loop: CASSADPSKAKETQYF. CDR3 sequence (DNA): TGTGCCAGCAGCGCCGACCCGAGTAAGGCCAAAGAGACCCAGTACTTC.

The chain recombines TRBV7-8 with TRBJ1-6; D remains unclear. V was clipped by 6 bases and J by 6 bases, with 15 bases between them. This CDR3 region has 15 residues. Germline V gene data show CDR1 as SGHVS and CDR2 as FQNEAQ. CDR3 in DNA: TGTGCCAGCAGTTCCCGCGGGTCAGTTAATTCACCCCTCCACTTT. This gives the protein CASSSRGSVNSPLHF.

The genes are TRBV11-2 and TRBJ2-1, with TRBD1 identical over 8 bases. Losses at the gene ends were 4 bases for V and 8 bases for J; bases not matched to a gene: 10. The CDR3 runs 15 residues. Germline V gives CDR1 SGHAT, CDR2 FQNNGV. The CDR3 DNA reads TGTGCCAGCAGCTCCCGGACAGGGACCGGCGATGAGCAGTTCTTC. The encoded protein is CASSSRTGTGDEQFF.

The J gene is TRBJ1-2, the V gene TRBV4-1, with D uncertain. CDR3 length: 15 amino acids. Germline V lookup: CDR1 MGHRA, CDR2 YSYEKL. The germline V and J ends were trimmed by 1 base and 0 bases, with 9 bases remaining between them. CDR3 amino acids: CASSQVGRSNYGYTF. DNA of the CDR3: TGCGCCAGCAGCCAAGTCGGACGGTCTAACTATGGCTACACCTTC.